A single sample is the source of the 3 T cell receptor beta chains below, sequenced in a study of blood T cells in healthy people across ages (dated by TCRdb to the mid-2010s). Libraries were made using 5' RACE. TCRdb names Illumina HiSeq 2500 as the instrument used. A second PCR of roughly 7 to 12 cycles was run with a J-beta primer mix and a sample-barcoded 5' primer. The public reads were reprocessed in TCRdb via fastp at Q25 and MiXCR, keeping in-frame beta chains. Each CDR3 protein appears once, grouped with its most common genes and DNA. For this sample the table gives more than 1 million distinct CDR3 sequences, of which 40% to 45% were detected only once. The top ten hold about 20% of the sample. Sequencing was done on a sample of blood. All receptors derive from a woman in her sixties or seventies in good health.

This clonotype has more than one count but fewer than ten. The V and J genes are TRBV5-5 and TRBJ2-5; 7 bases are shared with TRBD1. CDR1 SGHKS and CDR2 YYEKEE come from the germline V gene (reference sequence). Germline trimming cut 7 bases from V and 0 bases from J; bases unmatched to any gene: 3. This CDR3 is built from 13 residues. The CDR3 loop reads CASAGTDQETQYF. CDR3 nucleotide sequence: TGTGCCAGCGCCGGGACAGACCAAGAGACCCAGTACTTC.

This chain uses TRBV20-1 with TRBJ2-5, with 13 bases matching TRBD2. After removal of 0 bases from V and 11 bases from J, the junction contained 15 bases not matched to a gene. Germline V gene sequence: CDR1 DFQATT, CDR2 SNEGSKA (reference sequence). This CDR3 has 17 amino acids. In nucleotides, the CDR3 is TGCAGTGCTAGAGATCTAGTTGGGACTAGCGGGAAGTATAAGCAGTACTTC. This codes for CSARDLVGTSGKYKQYF.

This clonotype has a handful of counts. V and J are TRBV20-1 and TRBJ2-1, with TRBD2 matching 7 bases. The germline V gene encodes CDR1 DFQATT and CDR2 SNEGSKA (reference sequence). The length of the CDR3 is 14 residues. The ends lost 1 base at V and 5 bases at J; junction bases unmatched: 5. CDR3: CSARGTSANNEQFF. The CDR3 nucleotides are TGCAGTGCTAGAGGCACTAGCGCGAACAATGAGCAGTTCTTC.